The 31 T cell receptor beta chains below were found in one sample sequenced in a study of T-cell memory formation after mild COVID-19. TCRdb redid the calling of the 5' RACE reads with MiXCR, one entry per CDR3 protein. The sample holds almost 250,000 distinct CDR3 sequences; 15% are singletons and the top ten take 2.1%. Sequenced material: PBMCs or a T cell subset sorted from them (not recorded which). Receptor source: an adult woman who had mild COVID-19 (a few samples of this study predate the infection). Cell type and time point are not known.

This clonotype was counted ten times or more. The chain joins TRBV7-2 to TRBJ2-3; 8 bases match TRBD1. The junction had 9 bases not matched to a gene; V was cut back by 5 bases and J by 2 bases. Germline V lookup: CDR1 SGHTA, CDR2 FQGNSA. The CDR3 sequence is 16 residues long. CDR3 coding DNA: TGTGCCAGCAGCGGTCGACAGGGGACCCCCACAGATACGCAGTATTTT. It encodes CASSGRQGTPTDTQYF. Full variable domain (rest looked up from reference TRBV7-2 and TRBJ2-3): GAGVSQSPSNKVTEKGKDVELRCDPISGHTALYWYRQSLGQGLEFLIYFQGNSAPDKSGLPSDRFSAERTGGSVSTLTIQRTQQEDSAVYLCASSGRQGTPTDTQYFGPGTRLTVL.

This clonotype was seen only once. This chain links TRBV7-9 with TRBJ2-3; tentatively, D is TRBD2 (6 bases). V lost 7 bases to trimming and J lost 4 bases, with 9 bases between them. The CDR3 runs to 12 residues. Germline V gene sequence: CDR1 SEHNR, CDR2 FQNEAQ (reference sequence). The CDR3 DNA follows: TGTGCCAGCACCCCTAGCGCAGATACGCAGTATTTT. Protein sequence: CASTPSADTQYF.

The chain combines TRBV30 with TRBJ2-5; TRBD2 matches 9 bases. CDR3 length equals 15 residues. Unmatched junction bases numbered 7, after V lost 0 bases and J lost 5 bases. The germline V gene has CDR1 GTSNPN and CDR2 SVGIG (reference sequence). As DNA, the CDR3 is TGTGCCTGGAGTGTCTTAGCGGGGGTCCGGGAGACCCAGTACTTC. Translated, it gives CAWSVLAGVRETQYF. Variable domain in full (rest from reference TRBV30 and TRBJ2-5): SQTIHQWPATLVQPVGSPLSLECTVEGTSNPNLYWYRQAAGRGLQLLFYSVGIGQISSEVPQNLSASRPQDRQFILSSKKLLLSDSGFYLCAWSVLAGVRETQYFGPGTRLLVL.

This clonotype was seen a few times. The CDR3 loop is CASSQGGVSNQPQHF. DNA of the CDR3: TGTGCCAGCTCACAGGGGGGAGTTAGCAATCAGCCCCAGCATTTT. The chain employs TRBV18 and TRBJ1-5, with D possibly matching TRBD1 (6 bases). The CDR3 spans 15 residues. From germline, CDR1 is KGHSH and CDR2 LQKENI. The V gene lost 4 bases and the J gene lost 0 bases, with 10 bases spanning the gap. The whole variable domain, remainder taken from reference TRBV18 and TRBJ1-5, is NAGVMQNPRHLVRRRGQEARLRCSPMKGHSHVYWYRQLPEEGLKFMVYLQKENIIDESGMPKERFSAEFPKEGPSILRIQQVVRGDSAAYFCASSQGGVSNQPQHFGDGTRLSIL.

This clonotype turned up a few times. The chain couples TRBV3-1 to TRBJ2-4; the D is unclear. This CDR3 has 14 amino acids. The germline V gene has CDR1 LGHDT and CDR2 YNNKEL (reference sequence). V was cut by 2 bases and J by 2 bases, with 7 bases left in between. The CDR3 spells CASSQRGSKNIQYF. As DNA, the CDR3 is TGTGCCAGCAGCCAACGCGGCTCCAAAAACATTCAGTACTTC.

This clonotype was found a few times. The chain uses TRBV7-6 and TRBJ1-1; D is uncertain. This CDR3 region has 14 residues. Trimming cost V 6 bases and J 1 base, with 12 bases left between them. The germline gives CDR1 SGHVS, CDR2 FNYEAQ. CDR3 in amino acids: CASRRIIGNTEAFF. In DNA, the CDR3 is TGTGCCAGCAGAAGGATCATTGGGAACACTGAAGCTTTCTTT.

This clonotype was observed a handful of times. This chain's CDR3 is CASSSLFHTQYF. CDR3 coding DNA: TGTGCCAGCAGCTCACTTTTCCACACGCAGTATTTT. This sequence joins TRBV7-2 and TRBJ2-3; D is uncertain. This CDR3 spans 12 amino acids. Germline V lookup: CDR1 SGHTA, CDR2 FQGNSA. V lost 4 bases, J lost 9 bases, and 11 bases lay in between.

Only a few counts were recorded for this clonotype. The rearrangement links TRBV12-3 or TRBV12-4 to TRBJ1-5; D remains ambiguous. Trimming shortened V by 6 bases and J by 3 bases, and 6 bases separated the two germline ends. The CDR3 spans 12 residues. This CDR3 reads CASRGDNQPQHF. CDR3 nucleotide sequence: TGTGCCAGCAGGGGTGACAATCAGCCCCAGCATTTT.

This rearrangement joins TRBV14 to TRBJ2-1, with a weak D call TRBD2 (5 bases). The CDR3 spans 16 residues. Germline-derived CDR1 and CDR2 are SGHDN and FVKESK. The V gene lost 0 bases and the J gene lost 7 bases, with 16 bases spanning the gap. For the CDR3, the DNA is TGTGCCAGCAGCCAAGATAACTCGGGAAGCATAAATGAGCAGTTCTTC. It is translated as CASSQDNSGSINEQFF. Full variable domain (missing parts from reference TRBV14 and TRBJ2-1): EAGVTQFPSHSVIEKGQTVTLRCDPISGHDNLYWYRRVMGKEIKFLLHFVKESKQDESGMPNNRFLAERTGGTYSTLKVQPAELEDSGVYFCASSQDNSGSINEQFFGPGTRLTVL.

The sample holds a few counts of this clonotype. J is TRBJ1-5 and V is TRBV15, with 8 bases matching TRBD1. From germline, CDR1 is LNHNV and CDR2 YYDKDF (reference sequence). V lost 9 bases to trimming and J lost 6 bases; unmatched junction nucleotides: 7. This CDR3 has 13 amino acids. CDR3 loop: CATGQGPGQPQHF. CDR3 nucleotide sequence: TGTGCCACAGGACAGGGCCCTGGTCAGCCCCAGCATTTT.

V and J are TRBV29-1 and TRBJ1-1; 7 nucleotides line up with TRBD1. CDR1 and CDR2 from the germline V gene are SQVTM and ANQGSEA. The trim removed 7 bases at V and 8 bases at J, leaving 4 bases unmatched. CDR3 length: 10 amino acids. CDR3 residues: CSGADREAFF. The CDR3 DNA reads TGCAGCGGGGCGGACAGGGAAGCTTTCTTT.

The chain has TRBV7-9 and TRBJ1-2, with 7 positions matching TRBD1. CDR3 size: 14 residues. V lost 5 bases to trimming and J lost 4 bases; unmatched junction nucleotides: 7. Germline assignment: CDR1 SEHNR and CDR2 FQNEAQ (reference sequence). The CDR3 protein is CASSQGQAVYGYTF. CDR3 nucleotide sequence: TGTGCCAGCAGCCAAGGACAGGCTGTCTATGGCTACACCTTC. The full variable domain, rest sourced from reference TRBV7-9 and TRBJ1-2, is DTGVSQNPRHKITKRGQNVTFRCDPISEHNRLYWYRQTLGQGPEFLTYFQNEAQLEKSRLLSDRFSAERPKGSFSTLEIQRTEQGDSAMYLCASSQGQAVYGYTFGSGTRLTVV.

The V and J genes are TRBV7-2 and TRBJ2-3; D may be TRBD2 (6 bases). The CDR3 runs 15 residues. Germline CDR1 SGHTA, CDR2 FQGNSA. The germline V and J ends were trimmed by 7 bases and 6 bases, with 20 bases remaining between them. CDR3 bases: TGTGCCAGCACCCACGGGGGAGGAGGCGGGGATACGCAGTATTTT. This gives the protein CASTHGGGGGDTQYF. Together with reference TRBV7-2 and TRBJ2-3, the CDR3 gives the full variable domain: GAGVSQSPSNKVTEKGKDVELRCDPISGHTALYWYRQSLGQGLEFLIYFQGNSAPDKSGLPSDRFSAERTGGSVSTLTIQRTQQEDSAVYLCASTHGGGGGDTQYFGPGTRLTVL.

This rearrangement joins TRBV4-3 to TRBJ2-3; 7 nucleotides align to TRBD1. Germline CDR1 is LGHNA and CDR2 is YSLEER. V dropped 3 bases and J dropped 5; count of bases not matched to a gene: 2. The CDR3 has 13 residues. The CDR3 DNA reads as TGCGCCAGCAGCCAGAGACAGGGAGATACGCAGTATTTT. This encodes CASSQRQGDTQYF.

This clonotype has just a few counts. The chain carries TRBV3-1 and TRBJ1-5, with D uncertain. The CDR3 consists of 13 residues. Germline V gene data show CDR1 as LGHDT and CDR2 as YNNKEL (reference sequence). The ends were cut back, 5 bases at V and 0 bases at J, with 5 bases in the middle. The CDR3 DNA follows: TGTGCCAGCAGCAGTCGTAGCAATCAGCCCCAGCATTTT. Translated, it gives CASSSRSNQPQHF.

The chain couples TRBV15 to TRBJ2-1; D is unresolved. This CDR3 comprises 15 residues. The V gene lost 1 base and the J gene lost 7 bases, with 14 bases spanning the gap. The germline CDR1 and CDR2 sequences are LNHNV and YYDKDF (reference sequence). CDR3 in amino acids: CATSRALGVGNEQFF. In DNA form, the CDR3 reads TGTGCCACCAGCAGAGCCTTGGGCGTGGGGAATGAGCAGTTCTTC.

The chain is built from TRBV18 and TRBJ1-2, with D possibly being TRBD1 (5 bases). The germline V and J ends were trimmed by 3 bases and 8 bases, with 16 bases remaining between them. Germline V gene data show CDR1 as KGHSH and CDR2 as LQKENI. The CDR3 covers 14 residues. For the CDR3, the DNA is TGTGCCAGCTCACCGGACACCGGAAGGGACGGCTACACCTTC. Amino acid sequence: CASSPDTGRDGYTF.

This clonotype has a handful of counts. The chain uses TRBV12-3 or TRBV12-4 and TRBJ2-1; 7 bases fit TRBD2. V was pared by 7 bases and J by 9 bases, with 15 bases of the junction left unmatched. This CDR3 is 15 amino acids long. This CDR3 is CASTRQGRGTSEQFF. The CDR3 region has the DNA TGTGCCAGCACCCGACAAGGGAGGGGTACATCTGAGCAGTTCTTC.

V gene TRBV20-1 combines with J gene TRBJ2-7; D may be TRBD2 (6 bases). The length of the CDR3 is 16 residues. Trimming took off 4 bases at V and 0 bases at J, with 19 bases between the two ends. In germline, CDR1 is DFQATT, CDR2 SNEGSKA (reference sequence). DNA for the CDR3: TGCAGTGCTATAGGCGCGGGGCGCGCCGACTCCTACGAGCAGTACTTC. Its protein product is CSAIGAGRADSYEQYF.

In this sample, this clonotype turned up a few times. The rearrangement links TRBV10-3 to TRBJ2-3, with D possibly being TRBD2 (6 bases). Germline V gene sequence: CDR1 ENHRY, CDR2 SYGVKD. Trimming took off 4 bases at V and 5 bases at J, with 7 bases between the two ends. CDR3 length: 12 residues. CDR3 residues: CAISGGLDTQYF. As DNA, the CDR3 is TGTGCCATCAGTGGGGGACTAGATACGCAGTATTTT.

This clonotype came up many times. The chain recombines TRBV18 with TRBJ2-1, with D tentatively TRBD2 (5 bases). Trimming stripped 3 bases from V and 0 bases from J, with 21 bases between. The CDR3 runs 19 residues. From germline, CDR1 is KGHSH and CDR2 LQKENI. The CDR3 DNA is TGTGCCAGCTCACCCCGGACGGGGTCCCGTTCGAGCTCCTACAATGAGCAGTTCTTC. Its translation is CASSPRTGSRSSSYNEQFF. Full variable domain (rest looked up from reference TRBV18 and TRBJ2-1): NAGVMQNPRHLVRRRGQEARLRCSPMKGHSHVYWYRQLPEEGLKFMVYLQKENIIDESGMPKERFSAEFPKEGPSILRIQQVVRGDSAAYFCASSPRTGSRSSSYNEQFFGPGTRLTVL.

The V call is TRBV5-1, the J call TRBJ2-3, with 7 bases aligning to TRBD2. The J segment lost 2 bases and the V segment lost 0 bases, leaving 6 bases of the junction unmatched. The CDR3 totals 16 residues. Germline V gives CDR1 SGHRS, CDR2 YFSETQ. DNA for the CDR3: TGCGCCAGCAGCTTGGGGGCTAGCGGCACCACAGATACGCAGTATTTT. Amino acid sequence: CASSLGASGTTDTQYF. Variable domain in full (rest from reference TRBV5-1 and TRBJ2-3): KAGVTQTPRYLIKTRGQQVTLSCSPISGHRSVSWYQQTPGQGLQFLFEYFSETQRNKGNFPGRFSGRQFSNSRSEMNVSTLELGDSALYLCASSLGASGTTDTQYFGPGTRLTVL.

A note on this clonotype: One base away lies a much larger clone, so this may be a sequencing read error. The chain couples TRBV5-1 to TRBJ2-5, with D possibly TRBD1 on 5 matching bases. The CDR3 has 15 amino acids. Trimming stripped 4 bases from V and 5 bases from J, with 18 bases between. Looked up from germline, CDR1 is SGHRS and CDR2 is YFSETQ. The CDR3 bases are TGCGCCAGCAGCCAGGGTATCAGGGCAGCGGAGACCCAGTACTTC. Its translation: CASSQGIRAAETQYF.

A few counts support this clonotype. The gene calls are TRBV12-3 or TRBV12-4 and TRBJ1-1; TRBD1 matches at 7 bases. The CDR3 consists of 13 residues. V lost 6 bases, J lost 3 bases, and 4 bases stayed unmatched. The CDR3 is CASRLQGHTEAFF. In DNA, the CDR3 is TGTGCCAGCAGGCTACAGGGGCACACTGAAGCTTTCTTT.

This clonotype was found once. The gene calls are TRBV7-3 and TRBJ2-3; D remains unclear. Germline V CDR1 and CDR2: SGHTA, FQGTGA. The CDR3 runs to 17 residues. V lost 6 bases and J lost 1, with 20 bases in between. Here the CDR3 DNA reads TGTGCCAGCAGTAATCGAGTTGGAGCCTTAGGCACAGATACGCAGTATTTT. Residues: CASSNRVGALGTDTQYF.

The rearrangement links TRBV3-1 to TRBJ2-1, with 13 bases identical to TRBD2. This CDR3 contains 17 residues. The germline CDR1 and CDR2 sequences are LGHDT and YNNKEL (reference sequence). V gave up 4 bases and J gave up 7 bases; unmatched junction bases: 10. Here the CDR3 DNA reads TGTGCCAGCAGCCCGCCATTACTAGCGGGGGGGAAAAATGAGCAGTTCTTC. The encoded protein is CASSPPLLAGGKNEQFF.

This clonotype turned up a few times. The chain links TRBV18 to TRBJ1-1; D is unresolved. This CDR3 has 15 residues. Germline V lookup: CDR1 KGHSH, CDR2 LQKENI. V gave up 0 bases and J gave up 1 base, with 9 bases separating them. CDR3 DNA: TGTGCCAGCTCACCACCGGAGGGTAGGAACACTGAAGCTTTCTTT. It yields the protein CASSPPEGRNTEAFF.

CDR3 residues: CASSPDRDQPQHF. CDR3 bases: TGTGCCAGCAGCCCCGACAGGGATCAGCCCCAGCATTTT. The V gene is TRBV7-3, the J gene TRBJ1-5, with 7 bases matching TRBD1. The length of the CDR3 is 13 residues. The V segment lost 5 bases and the J segment 5 bases; nucleotides outside the gene matches: 3. The germline V gene encodes CDR1 SGHTA and CDR2 FQGTGA.

This clonotype was detected only a few times. V and J are TRBV19 and TRBJ1-1; D is unclear. The V end lost 7 bases, the J end lost 1 base, and 10 bases lay between the germline ends. Germline CDR1 reads LNHDA; CDR2 reads SQIVND (reference sequence). The CDR3 is 13 amino acids. The CDR3 sequence: CASTHKGNTEAFF. In nucleotides, the CDR3 is TGTGCCAGTACCCATAAAGGGAACACTGAAGCTTTCTTT. The variable domain in full, completed from reference TRBV19 and TRBJ1-1, reads DGGITQSPKYLFRKEGQNVTLSCEQNLNHDAMYWYRQDPGQGLRLIYYSQIVNDFQKGDIAEGYSVSREKKESFPLTVTSAQKNPTAFYLCASTHKGNTEAFFGQGTRLTVV.

This clonotype came up a few times. The gene calls are TRBV19 and TRBJ1-1; 8 bases are a match to TRBD1. With V trimmed by 4 bases and J by 1 base, 2 bases remained unmatched. Per the germline V gene, CDR1 is LNHDA and CDR2 is SQIVND (reference sequence). The CDR3 spans 14 residues. CDR3 residues: CASSTTGGNTEAFF. CDR3 DNA: TGTGCCAGTAGTACAACAGGGGGGAACACTGAAGCTTTCTTT.

The rearrangement uses TRBV12-5 and TRBJ1-1; D not certain. The CDR3 has 15 residues. CDR1 and CDR2 from the germline V gene are LGHNT and FRNRAP. The germline V and J ends were trimmed by 1 base and 4 bases, with 13 bases remaining between them. The DNA for the CDR3 is TGTGCTAGTGGTTTGGGACAAGGCTCGAGCACTGAAGCTTTCTTT. As protein: CASGLGQGSSTEAFF.